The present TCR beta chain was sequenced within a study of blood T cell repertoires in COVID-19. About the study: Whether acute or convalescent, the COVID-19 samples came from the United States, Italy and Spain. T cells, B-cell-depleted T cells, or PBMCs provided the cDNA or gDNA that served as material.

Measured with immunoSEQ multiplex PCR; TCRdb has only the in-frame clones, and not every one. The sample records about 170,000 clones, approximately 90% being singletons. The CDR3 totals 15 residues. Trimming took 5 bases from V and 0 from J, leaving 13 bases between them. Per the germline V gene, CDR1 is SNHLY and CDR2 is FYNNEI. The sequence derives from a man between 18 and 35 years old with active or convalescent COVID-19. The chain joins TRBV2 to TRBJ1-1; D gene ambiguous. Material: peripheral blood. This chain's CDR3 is CASSPIYFMNTEAFF. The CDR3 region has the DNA TGTGCCAGCAGTCCCATTTACTTCATGAACACTGAAGCTTTCTTT.